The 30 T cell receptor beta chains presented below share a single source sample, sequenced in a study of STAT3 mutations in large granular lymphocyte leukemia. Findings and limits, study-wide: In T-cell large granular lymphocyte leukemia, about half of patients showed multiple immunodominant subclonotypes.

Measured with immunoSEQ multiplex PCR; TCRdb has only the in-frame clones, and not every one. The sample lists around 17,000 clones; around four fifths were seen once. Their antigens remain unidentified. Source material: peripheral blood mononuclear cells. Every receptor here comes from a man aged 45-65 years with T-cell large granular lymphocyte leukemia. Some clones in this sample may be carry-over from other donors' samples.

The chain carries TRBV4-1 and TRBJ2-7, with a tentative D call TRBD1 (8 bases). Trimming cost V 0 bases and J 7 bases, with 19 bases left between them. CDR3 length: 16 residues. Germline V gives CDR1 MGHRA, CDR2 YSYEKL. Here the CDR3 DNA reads TGCGCCAGCAGCCAAGATGCAGGAACAGGGGGGGATGAGCAGTACTTC. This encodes CASSQDAGTGGDEQYF.

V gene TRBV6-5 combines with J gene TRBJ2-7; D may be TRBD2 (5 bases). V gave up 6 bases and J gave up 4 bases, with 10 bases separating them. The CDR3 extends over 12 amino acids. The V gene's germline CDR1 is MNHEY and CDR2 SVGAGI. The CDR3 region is CASRKGEYEQYF. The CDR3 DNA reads TGTGCCAGCAGAAAGGGAGAATACGAGCAGTACTTC.

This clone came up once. The CDR3 here is CASSPDRPGANVLTF. CDR3 sequence (DNA): TGTGCCAGCAGTCCCGACAGGCCCGGGGCCAACGTCCTGACTTTC. The chain recombines TRBV2 with TRBJ2-6, with TRBD1 as a possible D gene (6 bases). Trimming took off 5 bases at V and 4 bases at J, with 12 bases between the two ends. CDR1 and CDR2 from the germline V gene are SNHLY and FYNNEI. The CDR3 is 15 amino acids.

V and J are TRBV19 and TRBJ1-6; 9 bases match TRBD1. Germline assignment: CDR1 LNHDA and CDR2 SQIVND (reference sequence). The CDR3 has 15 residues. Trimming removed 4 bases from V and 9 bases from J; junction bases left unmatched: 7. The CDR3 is CASSRGQGMVSPLHF. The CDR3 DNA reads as TGTGCCAGTAGTAGAGGACAGGGGATGGTTTCACCCCTCCACTTT.

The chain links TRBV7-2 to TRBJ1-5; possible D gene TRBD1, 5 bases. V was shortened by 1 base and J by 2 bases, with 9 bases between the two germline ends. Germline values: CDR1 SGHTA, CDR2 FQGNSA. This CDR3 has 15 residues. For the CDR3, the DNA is TGTGCCAGCAGCTTAGTAGGGGTCGGCAATCAGCCCCAGCATTTT. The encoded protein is CASSLVGVGNQPQHF.

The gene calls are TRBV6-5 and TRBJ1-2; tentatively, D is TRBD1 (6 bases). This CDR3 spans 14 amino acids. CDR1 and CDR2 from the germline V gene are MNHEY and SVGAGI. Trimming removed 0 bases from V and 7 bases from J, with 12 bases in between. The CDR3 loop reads CASSYSDSGGGYTF. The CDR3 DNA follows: TGTGCCAGCAGTTACTCGGACAGTGGAGGTGGCTACACCTTC.

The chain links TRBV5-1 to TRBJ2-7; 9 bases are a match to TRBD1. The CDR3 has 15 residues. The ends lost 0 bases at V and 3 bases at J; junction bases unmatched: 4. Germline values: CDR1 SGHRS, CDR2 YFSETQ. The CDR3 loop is CASSLGGTGIYEQYF. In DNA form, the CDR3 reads TGCGCCAGCAGCTTGGGGGGGACAGGGATCTACGAGCAGTACTTC.

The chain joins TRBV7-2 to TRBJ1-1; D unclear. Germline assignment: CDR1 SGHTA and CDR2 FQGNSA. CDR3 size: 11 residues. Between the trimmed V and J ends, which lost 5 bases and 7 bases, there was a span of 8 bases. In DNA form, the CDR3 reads TGTGCCAGCAGCCCCAGCCTTGAAGCTTTCTTT. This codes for CASSPSLEAFF.

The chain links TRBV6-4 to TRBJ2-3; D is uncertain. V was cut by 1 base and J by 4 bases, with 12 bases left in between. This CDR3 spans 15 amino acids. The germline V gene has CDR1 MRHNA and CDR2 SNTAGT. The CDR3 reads CASSDYPGGADTQYF. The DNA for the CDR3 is TGTGCCAGCAGTGACTACCCCGGCGGCGCAGATACGCAGTATTTT.

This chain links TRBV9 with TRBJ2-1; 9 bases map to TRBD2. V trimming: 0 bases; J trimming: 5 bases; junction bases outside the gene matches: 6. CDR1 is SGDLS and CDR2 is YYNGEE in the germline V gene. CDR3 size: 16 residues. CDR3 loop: CASSVEVAGAHNEQFF. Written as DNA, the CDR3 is TGTGCCAGCAGCGTAGAGGTAGCGGGAGCCCACAATGAGCAGTTCTTC.

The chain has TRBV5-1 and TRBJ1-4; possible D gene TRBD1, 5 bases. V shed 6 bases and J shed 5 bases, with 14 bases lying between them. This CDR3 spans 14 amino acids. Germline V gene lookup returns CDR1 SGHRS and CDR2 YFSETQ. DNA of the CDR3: TGCGCCAGCACCCAGGGACGTGGCAATGAAAAACTGTTTTTT. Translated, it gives CASTQGRGNEKLFF.

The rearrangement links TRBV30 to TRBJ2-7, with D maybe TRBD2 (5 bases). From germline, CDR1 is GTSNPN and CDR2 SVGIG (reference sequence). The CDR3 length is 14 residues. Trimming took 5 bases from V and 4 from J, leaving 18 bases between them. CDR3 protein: CAWWRRGSVYEQYF. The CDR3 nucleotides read TGTGCCTGGTGGCGGAGAGGTAGCGTTTACGAGCAGTACTTC.

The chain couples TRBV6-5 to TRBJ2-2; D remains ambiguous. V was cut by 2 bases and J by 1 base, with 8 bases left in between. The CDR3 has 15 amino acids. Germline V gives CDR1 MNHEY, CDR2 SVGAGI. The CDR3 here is CASSYNGRNTGELFF. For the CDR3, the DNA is TGTGCCAGCAGTTACAACGGCCGGAACACCGGGGAGCTGTTTTTT.

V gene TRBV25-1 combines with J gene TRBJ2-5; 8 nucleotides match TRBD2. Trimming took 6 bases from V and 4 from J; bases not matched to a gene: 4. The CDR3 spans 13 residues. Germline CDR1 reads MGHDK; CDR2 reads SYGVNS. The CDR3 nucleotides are TGTGCCAGCAGACTAGCGGCCGGAGAGACCCAGTACTTC. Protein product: CASRLAAGETQYF.

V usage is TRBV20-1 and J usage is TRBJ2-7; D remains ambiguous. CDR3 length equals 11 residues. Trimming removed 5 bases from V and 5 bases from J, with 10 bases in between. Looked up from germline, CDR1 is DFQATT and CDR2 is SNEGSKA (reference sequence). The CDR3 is CSARPIHEQYF. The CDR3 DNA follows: TGCAGTGCTCGGCCGATCCACGAGCAGTACTTC.

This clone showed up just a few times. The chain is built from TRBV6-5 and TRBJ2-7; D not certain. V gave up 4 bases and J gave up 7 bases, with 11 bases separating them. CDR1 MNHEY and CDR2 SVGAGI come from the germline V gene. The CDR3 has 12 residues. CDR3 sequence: CASSSVYEEQYF. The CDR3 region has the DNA TGTGCCAGCAGTTCGGTATACGAAGAGCAGTACTTC.

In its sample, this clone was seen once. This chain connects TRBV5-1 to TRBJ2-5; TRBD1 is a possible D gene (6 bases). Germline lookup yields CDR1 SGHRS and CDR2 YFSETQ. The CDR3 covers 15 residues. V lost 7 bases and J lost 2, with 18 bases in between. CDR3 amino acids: CASCHQPGTQETQYF. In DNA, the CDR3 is TGCGCCAGCTGTCACCAGCCCGGGACACAAGAGACCCAGTACTTC.

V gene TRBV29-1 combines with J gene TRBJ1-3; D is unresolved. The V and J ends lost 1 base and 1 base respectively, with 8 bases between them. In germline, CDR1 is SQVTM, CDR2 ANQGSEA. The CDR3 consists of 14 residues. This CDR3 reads CSVEVGRSGNTIYF. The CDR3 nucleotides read TGCAGCGTTGAAGTAGGGAGGTCTGGAAACACCATATATTTT.

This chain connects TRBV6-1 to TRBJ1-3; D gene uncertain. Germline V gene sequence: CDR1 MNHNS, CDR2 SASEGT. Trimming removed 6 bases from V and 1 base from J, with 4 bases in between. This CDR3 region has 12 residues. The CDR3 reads CASRASGNTIYF. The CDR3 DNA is TGTGCCAGCAGGGCATCTGGAAACACCATATATTTT.

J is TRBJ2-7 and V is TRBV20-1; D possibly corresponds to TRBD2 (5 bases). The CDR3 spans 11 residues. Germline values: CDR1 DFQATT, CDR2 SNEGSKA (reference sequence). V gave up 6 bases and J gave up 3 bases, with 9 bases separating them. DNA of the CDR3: TGCAGTGCCACTCGGGACTACGAGCAGTACTTC. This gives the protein CSATRDYEQYF.

CDR3 region: CASSGAGYEQYF. CDR3 nucleotides: TGTGCCAGCAGTGGGGCTGGGTACGAGCAGTACTTC. The chain couples TRBV28 to TRBJ2-7; TRBD1 might be the D (5 bases). The ends were cut back, 5 bases at V and 4 bases at J, with 9 bases in the middle. Germline V gives CDR1 MDHEN, CDR2 SYDVKM. This CDR3 region has 12 residues.

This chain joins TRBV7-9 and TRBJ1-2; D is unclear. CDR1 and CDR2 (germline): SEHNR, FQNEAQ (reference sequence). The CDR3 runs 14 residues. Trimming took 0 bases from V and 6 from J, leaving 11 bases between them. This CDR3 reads CASSLAGNSNGYTF. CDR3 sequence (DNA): TGTGCCAGCAGCTTAGCCGGGAACTCGAATGGCTACACCTTC.

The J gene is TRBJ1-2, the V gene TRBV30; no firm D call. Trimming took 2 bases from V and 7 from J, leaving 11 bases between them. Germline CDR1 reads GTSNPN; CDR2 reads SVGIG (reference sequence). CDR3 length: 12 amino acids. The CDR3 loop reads CAWSPSHSGYTF. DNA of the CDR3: TGTGCCTGGAGTCCCTCGCATTCTGGCTACACCTTC.

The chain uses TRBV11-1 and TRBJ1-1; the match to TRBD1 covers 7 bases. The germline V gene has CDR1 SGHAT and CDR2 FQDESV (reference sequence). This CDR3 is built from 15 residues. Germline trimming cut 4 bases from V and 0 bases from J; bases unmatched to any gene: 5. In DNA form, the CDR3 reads TGTGCCAGCAGCTACTACAGGGGCATGAACACTGAAGCTTTCTTT. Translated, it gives CASSYYRGMNTEAFF.

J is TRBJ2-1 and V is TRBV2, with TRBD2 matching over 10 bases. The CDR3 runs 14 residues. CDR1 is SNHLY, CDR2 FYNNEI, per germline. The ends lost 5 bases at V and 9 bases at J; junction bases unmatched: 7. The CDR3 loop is CASSLAGGAPEQFF. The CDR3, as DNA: TGTGCCAGCAGTTTAGCGGGAGGTGCCCCTGAGCAGTTCTTC.

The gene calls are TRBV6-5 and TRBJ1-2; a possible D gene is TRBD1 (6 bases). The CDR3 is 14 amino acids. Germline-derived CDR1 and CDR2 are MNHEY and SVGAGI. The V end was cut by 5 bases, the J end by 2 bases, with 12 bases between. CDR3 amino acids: CASSAEDSNYGYTF. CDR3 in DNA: TGTGCCAGCAGTGCAGAGGACAGCAACTATGGCTACACCTTC.

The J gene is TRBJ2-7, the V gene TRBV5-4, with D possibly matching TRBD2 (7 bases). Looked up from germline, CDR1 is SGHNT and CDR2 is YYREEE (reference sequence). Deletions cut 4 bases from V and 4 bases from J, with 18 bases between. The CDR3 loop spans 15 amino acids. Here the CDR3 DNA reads TGTGCCAGCAGCCCGGGGCGGGGGCTCCAGTACGAGCAGTACTTC. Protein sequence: CASSPGRGLQYEQYF.

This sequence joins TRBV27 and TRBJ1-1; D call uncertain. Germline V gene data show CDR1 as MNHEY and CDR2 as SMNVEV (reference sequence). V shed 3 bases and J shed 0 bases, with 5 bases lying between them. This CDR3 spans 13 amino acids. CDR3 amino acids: CASSFILNTEAFF. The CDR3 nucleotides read TGTGCCAGCAGTTTTATATTGAACACTGAAGCTTTCTTT.

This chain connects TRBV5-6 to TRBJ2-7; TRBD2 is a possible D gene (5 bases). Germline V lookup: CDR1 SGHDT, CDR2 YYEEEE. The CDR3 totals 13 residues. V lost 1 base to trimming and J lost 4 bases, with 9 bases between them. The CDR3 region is CASSLISEYEQYF. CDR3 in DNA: TGTGCCAGCAGCTTGATTAGCGAATACGAGCAGTACTTC.

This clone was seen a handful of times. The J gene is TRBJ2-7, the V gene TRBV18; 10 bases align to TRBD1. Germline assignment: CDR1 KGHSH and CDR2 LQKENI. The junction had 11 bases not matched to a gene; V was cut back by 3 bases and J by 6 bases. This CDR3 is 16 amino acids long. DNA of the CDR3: TGTGCCAGCTCACCGTGGGACAGGGGCGCGGGAGGCGAGCAGTACTTC. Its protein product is CASSPWDRGAGGEQYF. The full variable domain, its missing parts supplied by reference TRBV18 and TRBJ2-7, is NAGVMQNPRHLVRRRGQEARLRCSPMKGHSHVYWYRQLPEEGLKFMVYLQKENIIDESGMPKERFSAEFPKEGPSILRIQQVVRGDSAAYFCASSPWDRGAGGEQYFGPGTRLTVT.